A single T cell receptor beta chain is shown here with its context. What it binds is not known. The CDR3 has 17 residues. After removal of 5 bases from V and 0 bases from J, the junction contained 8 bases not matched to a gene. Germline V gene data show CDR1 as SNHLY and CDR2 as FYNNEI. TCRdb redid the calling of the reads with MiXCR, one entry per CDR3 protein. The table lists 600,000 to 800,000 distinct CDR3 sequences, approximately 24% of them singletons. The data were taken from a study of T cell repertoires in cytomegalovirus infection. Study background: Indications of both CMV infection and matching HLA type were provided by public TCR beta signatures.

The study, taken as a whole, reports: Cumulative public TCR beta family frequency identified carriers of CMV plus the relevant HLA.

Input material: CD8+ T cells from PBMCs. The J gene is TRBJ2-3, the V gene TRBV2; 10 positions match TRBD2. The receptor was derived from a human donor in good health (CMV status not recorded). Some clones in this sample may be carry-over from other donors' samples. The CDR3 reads CASSHPLAGLSTDTQYF. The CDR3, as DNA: TGTGCCAGCAGTCACCCACTAGCGGGGCTAAGCACAGATACGCAGTATTTT.